The 5 T cell receptor beta chains reported below all come from one sample, sequenced in a study of blood T cell repertoires in COVID-19. Libraries were prepared by immunoSEQ multiplex PCR; TCRdb keeps only in-frame clonotypes and omits some of them. The table shows around 180,000 clones, with 75% to 85% occurring only once. Sequenced sample: PBMCs or T cells enriched from blood (not recorded which). These receptor sequences come from a woman aged 50 to 60 with acute COVID-19.

This clone was seen only once. J is TRBJ1-1 and V is TRBV13, with TRBD1 as a possible D gene (5 bases). V was clipped by 5 bases and J by 4 bases, with 11 bases between them. The CDR3 is 13 amino acids. Germline lookup yields CDR1 PRHDT and CDR2 FYEKMQ (reference sequence). CDR3 nucleotide sequence: TGTGCCAGCAGCCCCCGACAGCTCACTGAAGCTTTCTTT. Amino acids: CASSPRQLTEAFF. Looking up the rest from reference TRBV13 and TRBJ1-1 gives the full variable domain: AAGVIQSPRHLIKEKRETATLKCYPIPRHDTVYWYQQGPGQDPQFLISFYEKMQSDKGSIPDRFSAQQFSDYHSELNMSSLELGDSALYFCASSPRQLTEAFFGQGTRLTVV.

This sequence joins TRBV11-3 and TRBJ2-3; TRBD2 matches 12 bases. This CDR3 region has 18 residues. Germline trimming cut 5 bases from V and 0 bases from J; bases unmatched to any gene: 9. Germline V gene lookup returns CDR1 SGHNT and CDR2 YENEEA. The CDR3 here is CASSRASGGAVSTDTQYF. The CDR3 DNA sequence: TGTGCCAGCAGCAGGGCTAGCGGGGGGGCGGTAAGCACAGATACGCAGTATTTT.

V is TRBV3-1 (or the pseudogene TRBV3-2) and J is TRBJ1-2; D unclear. Germline-derived CDR1 and CDR2 are LGHDT and YNNKEL (reference sequence). The ends were cut back, 3 bases at V and 8 bases at J, with 10 bases in the middle. This CDR3 has 12 residues. CDR3 sequence: CASSQGPLGYTF. The DNA of the CDR3 is TGTGCCAGCAGCCAGGGCCCCCTGGGCTACACCTTC.

The V and J genes are TRBV2 and TRBJ1-5; 9 nucleotides agree with TRBD1. The ends lost 6 bases at V and 2 bases at J; junction bases unmatched: 2. The CDR3 loop spans 14 amino acids. CDR1 and CDR2 from the germline V gene are SNHLY and FYNNEI. CDR3 bases: TGTGCCAGCAGGGACAGGGGAGGCAATCAGCCCCAGCATTTT. This encodes CASRDRGGNQPQHF.

The rearrangement joins TRBV6-1 to TRBJ2-3; the match to TRBD2 covers 8 bases. After removal of 3 bases from V and 3 bases from J, the junction contained 11 bases not matched to a gene. The CDR3 has 17 residues. The V gene's germline CDR1 is MNHNS and CDR2 SASEGT. The chain's CDR3 is CASSEWGLAGRTDTQYF. The CDR3 DNA reads as TGTGCCAGCAGTGAGTGGGGTCTAGCGGGTAGGACAGATACGCAGTATTTT.